This T cell receptor beta chain was recovered during a study of cytomegalovirus exposure and HLA in healthy donors. Study-wide results and caveats: The authors assumed roughly uniform sequencing depth across donors for presence/absence analyses. Investigators reported about 160 TCR beta chains as tied to cytomegalovirus. A later analysis found TCR association rates differed by HLA locus, highest for DRB1 and lowest for HLA-C. Looking again later, the authors saw that most CMV-associated TCR beta chains seemed HLA-restricted.

PCR used 60 Vbeta primers and 13 Jbeta primers. TCRdb's table, derived via immunoSEQ multiplex PCR, lists solely in-frame clones and lacks some. This sample carries around 140,000 clones, roughly 62% of them seen once, and the ten largest clones take around 1.9%. On this clone: Its antigen is unidentified.

The germline CDR1 and CDR2 sequences are ENHRY and SYGVKD. This CDR3 comprises 13 residues. V is TRBV10-3 and J is TRBJ2-5; D perhaps matches TRBD2 (6 bases). The J call may be in error: the DNA end matches TRBJ2-7 better. The TCR comes from a male donor in good health and CMV-seronegative. The specimen sequenced was PBMCs. CDR3 bases: TGTGCCATCAGTGAGGGGCGGGGCTACGAGCAGTACTTC. Its protein is CAISEGRGYEQYF.